This entry is about one T cell receptor beta chain. The target antigen is unknown. This specimen comes from a study of cytomegalovirus exposure and HLA in healthy donors. Study-level points and caveats: Solely CMV serostatus was available to characterize immune exposure. Previously analyzed data showed that most TCR beta V segments were productive at a frequency of about 87% or about 30%. Across donors, sequencing depth was assumed by presence/absence analyses to be roughly uniform. Donors belonging to an Asian-associated ancestry cluster reportedly showed fewer N-insertions in productive TCRs than the 666-donor mean, according to what a later analysis found.

The PCR was carried out with 60 Vbeta primers and 13 Jbeta primers. This table comes from immunoSEQ multiplex PCR, and its TCRdb copy is limited to in-frame clones, with some not included. Found here are about 180,000 clones, approximately 85% of them singletons; the top ten hold around 5%. The CDR3 contains 12 residues. Per the germline V gene, CDR1 is SNHLY and CDR2 is FYNNEI. The V segment lost 6 bases and the J segment 4 bases; nucleotides outside the gene matches: 0. This receptor was obtained from a girl aged 10 to 17 in good health and CMV-seropositive. The chain carries TRBV2 and TRBJ2-1; TRBD2 matches 7 bases. The source material was PBMCs. This chain's CDR3 is CASRGGYNEQFF. The CDR3 coding sequence is TGTGCCAGCAGGGGGGGGTACAATGAGCAGTTCTTC.